This T cell receptor (beta chain) was sequenced in a study of response to subunit inactivated influenza vaccine. Study-level findings and limits: Seasonal influenza vaccination, on each occasion, was suggested by the authors to recruit few new T cells.

Note on this clonotype: Its specificity is not known.

Via MiXCR, TCRdb re-called the RT-PCR reads, giving one row per CDR3 protein. The data hold approximately 500,000 distinct CDR3 sequences, with 11% to 15% observed a single time. The material was PBMCs from blood, obtained roughly 12 days after vaccination. The receptor comes from a man in his forties or fifties who received an inactivated influenza vaccine.

Written as DNA, the CDR3 is TGTGCCAGCAGTTCTCACCCCGGGACTAGCGGGCGCAATGAGCAGTTCTTC. Translated: CASSSHPGTSGRNEQFF. The rearrangement links TRBV28 to TRBJ2-1; 12 positions agree with TRBD2. CDR3 length: 17 residues. The germline V gene encodes CDR1 MDHEN and CDR2 SYDVKM. After removal of 4 bases from V and 6 bases from J, the junction contained 10 bases not matched to a gene.